Listed here are 20 T cell receptor beta chains from one sample, sequenced in a study of T-cell reconstitution after alpha-beta-depleted transplantation in children listed by TCRdb under 2016. The treatment or condition label here, explained by the study, means: allogeneic hematopoietic cell transplantation with graft depleted of TCRalphabeta T cells and CD19 B cells. The library was produced with PCR. The listed sequencing device is Illumina HiSeq 2500. To normalize quantification of the TCRbeta repertoire, the TCR libraries were built with molecular barcoding that relied on unique molecular identifiers. TCRdb trimmed public reads at Q25 via fastp, called clones via MiXCR and kept in-frame beta chains. All rows with the same CDR3 protein become a single entry with the most common DNA and genes. Counted in this sample were approximately 980,000 distinct CDR3 sequences; roughly 29% of them appeared once. The biggest ten clones account for under 30% of the sample.

Sequencing was performed on PBMCs, mostly from graft donor cells, taken 360 days after TCRalphabeta/CD19-depleted stem cell transplant. These receptors all come from a boy under two years old who had a stem cell transplant for SCID, so the T cells may come from the graft donor.

The chain employs TRBV20-1 and TRBJ2-3, with 7 bases aligning to TRBD2. V was clipped by 0 bases and J by 3 bases; unmatched bases: 6. Looked up from germline, CDR1 is DFQATT and CDR2 is SNEGSKA (reference sequence). This CDR3 has 15 amino acids. Here the CDR3 reads CSARDPGEGTDTQYF. As DNA, the CDR3 is TGCAGTGCTAGAGATCCCGGGGAGGGGACAGATACGCAGTATTTT.

The chain couples TRBV12-3 or TRBV12-4 to TRBJ2-1; 10 bases are shared with TRBD1. V shed 6 bases, J shed 5 bases, and the junction held 7 bases outside the gene matches. This CDR3 has 15 amino acids. Here the CDR3 DNA reads TGTGCCAGCAGACTATGGGACAGGGGTCACAATGAGCAGTTCTTC. This gives the protein CASRLWDRGHNEQFF.

This clonotype has more than one count but fewer than ten. The gene calls are TRBV6-5 and TRBJ1-2; perhaps TRBD1 as D (5 bases). The ends were cut back, 0 bases at V and 4 bases at J, with 15 bases in the middle. The CDR3 has 16 amino acids. Germline CDR1 MNHEY, CDR2 SVGAGI. The CDR3 sequence: CASSYSWGETVYGYTF. The CDR3 DNA is TGTGCCAGCAGTTACTCGTGGGGAGAGACAGTCTATGGCTACACCTTC.

This chain connects TRBV7-8 to TRBJ2-1; the match to TRBD1 covers 9 bases. The ends lost 5 bases at V and 1 base at J; junction bases unmatched: 6. Germline CDR1 and CDR2: SGHVS and FQNEAQ. The CDR3 is 16 amino acids. The DNA of the CDR3 is TGTGCCAGCAGCCGGGGACAGGGCTATTCCTACAATGAGCAGTTCTTC. It encodes CASSRGQGYSYNEQFF.

The gene calls are TRBV29-1 and TRBJ2-1; TRBD2 matches at 8 bases. The CDR3 is 13 residues long. V dropped 7 bases and J dropped 1; count of bases not matched to a gene: 3. The germline gives CDR1 SQVTM, CDR2 ANQGSEA. The CDR3: CSAGGISYNEQFF. The CDR3 bases are TGCAGCGCGGGGGGGATTTCCTACAATGAGCAGTTCTTC.

This chain links TRBV24-1 with TRBJ2-6; D possibly corresponds to TRBD2 (6 bases). V was trimmed by 5 bases and J by 0 bases, leaving 19 bases between them. The CDR3 contains 19 residues. The germline V gene has CDR1 KGHDR and CDR2 SFDVKD. The CDR3 coding sequence is TGTGCCACCAGTGGGGGATACGGGAGATTAAGCTCTGGGGCCAACGTCCTGACTTTC. This codes for CATSGGYGRLSSGANVLTF.

The rearrangement joins TRBV4-1 to TRBJ2-1; 13 bases are shared with TRBD2. The germline gives CDR1 MGHRA, CDR2 YSYEKL. This CDR3 region has 17 residues. Trimming at V came to 4 bases and at J to 2 bases, leaving 5 bases not matched to a gene. The CDR3 region has the DNA TGCGCCAGCAGCCCCAGACTAGCGGGGGGACCCTACAATGAGCAGTTCTTC. Protein sequence: CASSPRLAGGPYNEQFF.

The rearrangement links TRBV28 to TRBJ2-1; 12 bases line up with TRBD2. The germline V gene has CDR1 MDHEN and CDR2 SYDVKM. This CDR3 spans 16 amino acids. Germline trimming cut 6 bases from V and 5 bases from J; bases unmatched to any gene: 8. The CDR3 reads CASRPPLAGGHNEQFF. The DNA of the CDR3 is TGTGCCAGCAGACCACCTCTAGCGGGGGGGCACAATGAGCAGTTCTTC.

The V gene is TRBV5-1, the J gene TRBJ2-3; tentatively, D is TRBD1 or TRBD2 (5 bases each). Germline values: CDR1 SGHRS, CDR2 YFSETQ. Trimming pared 7 bases from V and 2 bases from J, leaving 14 bases between. The CDR3 has 14 residues. CDR3 residues: CASSGSGPTDTQYF. The DNA of the CDR3 is TGCGCCAGCTCAGGGTCGGGGCCCACAGATACGCAGTATTTT. The complete variable domain, with remaining parts taken from reference TRBV5-1 and TRBJ2-3, reads KAGVTQTPRYLIKTRGQQVTLSCSPISGHRSVSWYQQTPGQGLQFLFEYFSETQRNKGNFPGRFSGRQFSNSRSEMNVSTLELGDSALYLCASSGSGPTDTQYFGPGTRLTVL.

The J gene is TRBJ1-1, the V gene TRBV20-1; D ambiguous. The CDR3 loop spans 13 amino acids. Germline lookup yields CDR1 DFQATT and CDR2 SNEGSKA (reference sequence). Trimming took off 2 bases at V and 7 bases at J, with 14 bases between the two ends. The CDR3 nucleotides are TGCAGTGCTAGACCGACATTCCTTGTTGAAGCTTTCTTT. Amino acid sequence: CSARPTFLVEAFF.

The chain links TRBV20-1 to TRBJ1-1; possibly TRBD1 for D (6 bases). The germline V and J ends were trimmed by 0 bases and 5 bases, with 16 bases remaining between them. Germline CDR1 DFQATT, CDR2 SNEGSKA (reference sequence). The CDR3 loop spans 15 amino acids. CDR3 nucleotides: TGCAGTGCTAGAGAATCACAGGGCTTTTATACTGAAGCTTTCTTT. Translating gives CSARESQGFYTEAFF.

The rearrangement links TRBV2 to TRBJ2-4, with 7 bases matching TRBD1. The V segment lost 4 bases and the J segment 0 bases; nucleotides outside the gene matches: 9. CDR1 SNHLY and CDR2 FYNNEI come from the germline V gene. The CDR3 is 17 amino acids. The CDR3 DNA follows: TGTGCCAGCAGTGGGCCAGGGGGTAAGGGAGCCAAAAACATTCAGTACTTC. Protein: CASSGPGGKGAKNIQYF.

This rearrangement joins TRBV7-9 to TRBJ2-5, with TRBD1 identical over 7 bases. Trimming cost V 1 base and J 5 bases; bases outside gene matches: 10. Germline values: CDR1 SEHNR, CDR2 FQNEAQ (reference sequence). The CDR3 is made up of 16 amino acids. CDR3 sequence reads: CASSLDPGGMWETQYF. The CDR3 DNA is TGTGCCAGCAGCTTAGACCCAGGGGGTATGTGGGAGACCCAGTACTTC.

J is TRBJ1-5 and V is TRBV28; D might be TRBD1 (6 bases). The CDR3 is 17 residues long. CDR1 and CDR2 from the germline V gene are MDHEN and SYDVKM. V dropped 1 base and J dropped 4 bases, with 17 bases sitting between them. CDR3 DNA sequence: TGTGCCAGCAGTTTATCCCCTCGGGGGCGCAGGAATCAGCCCCAGCATTTT. Encoded protein: CASSLSPRGRRNQPQHF.

This clonotype came up a few times. V and J are TRBV29-1 and TRBJ2-1; TRBD1 might be the D (6 bases). V dropped 7 bases and J dropped 2 bases, with 12 bases sitting between them. From germline, CDR1 is SQVTM and CDR2 ANQGSEA. There are 13 residues in the CDR3. CDR3 sequence (DNA): TGCAGCGGGACCCAGGGGACCTACAATGAGCAGTTCTTC. The encoded protein is CSGTQGTYNEQFF.

This clonotype turned up a few times. The chain has TRBV29-1 and TRBJ2-7; no clear D gene. The germline CDR1 and CDR2 sequences are SQVTM and ANQGSEA. The germline V and J ends were trimmed by 6 bases and 0 bases, with 15 bases remaining between them. The CDR3 consists of 14 residues. The CDR3 DNA is TGCAGCGTGGCCGATACAGATCCCTCCTACGAGCAGTACTTC. This sequence encodes CSVADTDPSYEQYF.

The rearrangement links TRBV12-3 or TRBV12-4 to TRBJ2-4; weak D call: TRBD2 (5 bases). Trimming shortened V by 6 bases and J by 6 bases, and 12 bases separated the two germline ends. There are 13 residues in the CDR3. The CDR3 coding sequence is TGTGCCAGCAGCATCCTGGGGAGAAACATTCAGTACTTC. It translates to CASSILGRNIQYF.

This chain uses TRBV12-3 or TRBV12-4 with TRBJ1-1; maybe TRBD1 (5 bases). V was trimmed by 11 bases and J by 7 bases, leaving 17 bases between them. This CDR3 is built from 12 residues. The CDR3 protein is CALGRGTGEAFF. Here the CDR3 DNA reads TGTGCCCTCGGGAGGGGAACGGGTGAAGCTTTCTTT.

The chain links TRBV2 to TRBJ2-3; no reliable D call. Germline assignment: CDR1 SNHLY and CDR2 FYNNEI. The CDR3 consists of 14 residues. Trimming cost V 6 bases and J 0 bases, with 10 bases left between them. As DNA, the CDR3 is TGTGCCAGCAGGGAGTCCACTAGCACAGATACGCAGTATTTT. Residues: CASRESTSTDTQYF.

This clonotype appeared a few times. The chain joins TRBV5-1 to TRBJ1-1; the match to TRBD1 covers 8 bases. Per the germline V gene, CDR1 is SGHRS and CDR2 is YFSETQ. V was clipped by 4 bases and J by 7 bases; unmatched bases: 9. The CDR3 covers 14 residues. This CDR3 is CASSRQGIAGEAFF. The CDR3, as DNA: TGCGCCAGCAGCCGACAGGGGATTGCAGGTGAAGCTTTCTTT.